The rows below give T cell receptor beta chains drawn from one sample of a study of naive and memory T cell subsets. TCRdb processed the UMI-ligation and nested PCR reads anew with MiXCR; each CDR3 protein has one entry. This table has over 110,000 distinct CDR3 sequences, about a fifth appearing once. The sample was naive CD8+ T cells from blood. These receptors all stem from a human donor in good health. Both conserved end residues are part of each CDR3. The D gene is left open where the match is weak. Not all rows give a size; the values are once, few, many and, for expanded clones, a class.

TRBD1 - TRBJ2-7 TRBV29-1 CSVEDPTGRGWEQYF TGCAGCGTTGAAGATCCGACAGGGAGAGGTTGGGAGCAGTACTTC
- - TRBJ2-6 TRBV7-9 CASSLRDTDPSGANVLTF TGTGCCAGCAGCTTACGGGACACCGATCCCTCTGGGGCCAACGTCCTGACTTTC
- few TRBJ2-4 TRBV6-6 CASSYTVAKNIQYF TGTGCCAGCAGTTATACAGTAGCCAAAAACATTCAGTACTTC
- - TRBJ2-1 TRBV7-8 CASSFEGSYNEQFF TGTGCCAGCAGCTTTGAGGGAAGTTACAATGAGCAGTTCTTC
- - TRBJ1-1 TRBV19 CASSRIREMNTEAFF TGTGCCAGTAGTAGGATCCGGGAAATGAACACTGAAGCTTTCTTT
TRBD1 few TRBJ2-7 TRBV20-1 CSASGTEFYEQYF TGCAGTGCTTCCGGGACAGAGTTCTACGAGCAGTACTTC
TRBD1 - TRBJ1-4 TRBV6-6 CASDRQGGEKLFF TGTGCCAGCGATCGACAGGGCGGTGAAAAACTGTTTTTT
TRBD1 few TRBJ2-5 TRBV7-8 CASSVTGTVLSSETQYF TGTGCCAGCAGCGTTACCGGGACAGTCTTATCGAGTGAGACCCAGTACTTC
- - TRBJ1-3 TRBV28 CASSFRETGNTIYF TGTGCCAGCAGTTTCCGAGAAACTGGAAACACCATATATTTT
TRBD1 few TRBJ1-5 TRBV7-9 CASSVGQTNQPQHF TGTGCCAGCAGCGTGGGACAGACCAATCAGCCCCAGCATTTT
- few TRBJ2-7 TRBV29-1 CSVEDHKGHPYEQYF TGCAGCGTTGAAGATCATAAGGGGCACCCCTACGAGCAGTACTTC
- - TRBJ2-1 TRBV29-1 CSVEDRGEQFF TGCAGCGTTGAAGATCGGGGTGAGCAGTTCTTC
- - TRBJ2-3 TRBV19 CASNSLLTDTQYF TGTGCCAGTAACTCACTTTTGACAGATACGCAGTATTTT
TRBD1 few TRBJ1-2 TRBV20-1 CSASYRGQLNLNGYTF TGCAGTGCTAGTTACAGGGGGCAGTTGAACCTTAATGGCTACACCTTC
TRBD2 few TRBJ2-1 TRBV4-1 CASSSRPGLAGVNEQFF TGCGCCAGCAGCTCCCGACCGGGACTAGCAGGTGTCAATGAGCAGTTCTTC
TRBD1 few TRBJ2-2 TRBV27 CASSQGQGYTGELFF TGTGCCAGCAGCCAGGGACAGGGTTACACCGGGGAGCTGTTTTTT
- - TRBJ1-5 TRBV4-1 CASSPRGGFFRPQHF TGCGCCAGCAGCCCCAGGGGAGGCTTCTTTCGGCCCCAGCATTTT
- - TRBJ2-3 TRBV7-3 CASSPEPGADTQYF TGTGCCAGCAGCCCTGAGCCGGGTGCAGATACGCAGTATTTT
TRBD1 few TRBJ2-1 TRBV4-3 CASSQEGQGFYNEQFF TGCGCCAGCAGCCAAGAGGGACAGGGGTTTTACAATGAGCAGTTCTTC
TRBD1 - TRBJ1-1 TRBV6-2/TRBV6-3 CASSYFRGEDEAFF TGTGCCAGCAGTTACTTCAGGGGGGAGGATGAAGCTTTCTTT
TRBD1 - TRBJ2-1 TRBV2 CASSGRQGNEQFF TGTGCCAGCAGTGGACGACAGGGTAATGAGCAGTTCTTC
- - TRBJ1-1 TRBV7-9 CASSFPLNTEAFF TGTGCCAGCAGCTTCCCCCTGAACACTGAAGCTTTCTTT
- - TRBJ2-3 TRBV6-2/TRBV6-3 CASSYPDIFTDTQYF TGTGCCAGCAGTTATCCGGACATCTTCACAGATACGCAGTATTTT
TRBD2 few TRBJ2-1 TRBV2 CASSEGAGGNHNEQFF TGTGCCAGCAGTGAAGGGGCGGGGGGGAACCACAATGAGCAGTTCTTC
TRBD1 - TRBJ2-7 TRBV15 CATSKDRVMYEQYF TGTGCCACCAGCAAAGACAGGGTGATGTACGAGCAGTACTTC
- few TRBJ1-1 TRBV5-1 CASSLEGWEAFF TGCGCCAGCAGCTTGGAGGGCTGGGAAGCTTTCTTT
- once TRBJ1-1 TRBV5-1 CASSWIGGDTEAFF TGCGCCAGCAGCTGGATAGGGGGAGACACTGAAGCTTTCTTT
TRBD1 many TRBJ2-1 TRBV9 CASSSGQNYEQFF TGTGCCAGCAGCTCGGGACAGAACTATGAGCAGTTCTTC
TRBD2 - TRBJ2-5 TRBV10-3 CAIRGRASGQQETQYF TGTGCCATCAGAGGGAGGGCTAGCGGACAACAAGAGACCCAGTACTTC
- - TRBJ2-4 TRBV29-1 CSVRTGAKNIQYF TGCAGCGTACGGACCGGGGCCAAAAACATTCAGTACTTC
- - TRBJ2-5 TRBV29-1 CSVDPRAQETQYF TGCAGCGTTGATCCTAGAGCACAAGAGACCCAGTACTTC
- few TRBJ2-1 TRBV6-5 CASSVGEANEQFF TGTGCCAGCAGTGTTGGGGAGGCCAATGAGCAGTTCTTC
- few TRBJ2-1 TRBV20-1 CSARDGVPQFF TGCAGTGCTAGAGATGGGGTACCGCAGTTCTTC
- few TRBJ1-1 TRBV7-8 CASSLVRTENTEAFF TGTGCCAGCAGCCTTGTAAGGACGGAGAACACTGAAGCTTTCTTT
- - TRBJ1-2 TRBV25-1 CASTDTYGYTF TGTGCCAGCACCGACACCTATGGCTACACCTTC
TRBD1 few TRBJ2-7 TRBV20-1 CSATTGTYEQYF TGCAGTGCGACGACAGGGACCTACGAGCAGTACTTC
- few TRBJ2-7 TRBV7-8 CASSGDEQYF TGTGCCAGCAGCGGCGACGAGCAGTACTTC
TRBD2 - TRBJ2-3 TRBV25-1 CASSEYTSGRADTQYF TGTGCCAGCAGTGAATACACTAGCGGGAGAGCAGATACGCAGTATTTT
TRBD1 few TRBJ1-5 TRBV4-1 CASSHVDRGGNQPQHF TGCGCCAGCAGCCACGTTGACAGGGGTGGCAATCAGCCCCAGCATTTT
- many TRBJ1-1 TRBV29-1 CSVENPRLVEAFF TGCAGCGTTGAAAACCCCCGGTTAGTTGAAGCTTTCTTT
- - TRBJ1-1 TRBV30 CAWSWGGTEAFF TGTGCCTGGAGTTGGGGGGGCACTGAAGCTTTCTTT
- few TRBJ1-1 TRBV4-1 CASSQNTEAFF TGCGCCAGCAGCCAGAACACTGAAGCTTTCTTT
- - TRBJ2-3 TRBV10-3 CAISELTGLYTDTQYF TGTGCCATCAGTGAGTTGACCGGGCTGTACACAGATACGCAGTATTTT
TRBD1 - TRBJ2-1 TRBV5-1 CASSSGQGDDEQFF TGCGCCAGCAGCTCGGGACAGGGTGACGATGAGCAGTTCTTC
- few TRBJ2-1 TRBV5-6 CASRIAYNEQFF TGTGCCAGTAGGATTGCCTACAATGAGCAGTTCTTC
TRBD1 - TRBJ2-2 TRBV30 CAWDGQGDTGELFF TGTGCCTGGGATGGACAGGGCGACACCGGGGAGCTGTTTTTT
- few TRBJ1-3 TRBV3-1 CASSQGADGNTIYF TGTGCCAGCAGCCAGGGGGCTGACGGAAACACCATATATTTT
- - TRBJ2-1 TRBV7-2 CASTKWGNSDNEQFF TGTGCCAGCACCAAATGGGGGAATTCCGACAATGAGCAGTTCTTC
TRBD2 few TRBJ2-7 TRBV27 CASSLIAGDYEQYF TGTGCCAGCAGTTTAATAGCGGGGGACTACGAGCAGTACTTC
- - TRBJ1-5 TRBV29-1 CSVVTVSNQPQHF TGCAGCGTTGTGACGGTTAGCAATCAGCCCCAGCATTTT
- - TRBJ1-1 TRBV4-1 CASSQPLSTVVTEAFF TGCGCCAGCAGCCAACCTCTATCGACAGTGGTAACTGAAGCTTTCTTT
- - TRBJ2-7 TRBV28 CASSPVSPDGYEQYF TGTGCCAGCAGCCCCGTTTCGCCTGATGGGTACGAGCAGTACTTC
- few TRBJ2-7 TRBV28 CASNHKIGQSYGQYF TGTGCCAGCAATCATAAGATTGGACAGTCATATGGGCAGTACTTC
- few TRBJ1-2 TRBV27 CASSFGQAFDGYTF TGTGCCAGCAGTTTCGGCCAGGCCTTTGATGGCTACACCTTC
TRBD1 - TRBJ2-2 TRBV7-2 CASSSPGQGTGELFF TGTGCCAGCAGCTCCCCGGGACAGGGGACCGGGGAGCTGTTTTTT
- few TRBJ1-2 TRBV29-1 CSVEDLDSYGYTF TGCAGCGTTGAAGATCTAGACAGCTATGGCTACACCTTC
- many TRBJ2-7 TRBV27 CASSGSYEQYF TGTGCCAGCTCGGGGTCCTACGAGCAGTACTTC